This T cell receptor beta chain was identified in a study of shared clonotypes between healthy human individuals. Deletions cut 4 bases from V and 6 bases from J, with 13 bases between. Germline CDR1 is SEHNR and CDR2 is FQNEAQ (reference sequence). The CDR3 totals 14 residues. The data were produced by immunoSEQ multiplex PCR, yet TCRdb's version contains in-frame clones alone and is incomplete. This sample yields about 2.2 million clones, of which roughly 95% are seen a single time; around 1.7% belongs to the top ten. Only CD45RO-negative cells positively selected for CCR7 counted as naive CD8 cells, so terminally differentiated effector memory CD45RA+ cells were excluded.

The chain is built from TRBV7-9 and TRBJ1-5; D is perhaps TRBD1 (5 bases). The sequencing input was naive CD8+ T cells from PBMCs. The TCR comes from a man aged 18 to 35 in good health. Some clones in this sample may be carry-over from other donors' samples. The CDR3 loop reads CASSSGGYSQPQHF. In nucleotides, the CDR3 is TGTGCCAGCAGCTCCGGGGGGTATAGTCAGCCCCAGCATTTT.